Following are 26 T cell receptor beta chains from one sample sequenced in a study of blood T cell repertoires in COVID-19 (dated by TCRdb to the early 2020s). Library method: the immunoSEQ multiplex PCR assay. Entries here come from immuneACCESS through TCRdb and include only in-frame sequences with V and J called. Some clones fail to appear in such tables; in the studies checked, an unresolved V gene covers under half of the shortfall, and the cause of the remainder is unknown. Counted in this sample were 150,000 to 200,000 clones; just under 95% of them appeared once. The top ten clones comprise under 5% of the sample. Sequencing used peripheral blood. The receptors shown here come from a woman aged 45-65 years with acute or convalescent COVID-19.

J is TRBJ1-6 and V is TRBV7-8; 9 nucleotides align to TRBD1. The germline V gene encodes CDR1 SGHVS and CDR2 FQNEAQ. The J segment lost 6 bases and the V segment lost 5 bases, leaving 11 bases of the junction unmatched. This CDR3 is 17 amino acids long. CDR3 bases: TGTGCCAGCAGCATAGAACAGGGGGCGCTTATTAATTCACCCCTCCACTTT. Protein: CASSIEQGALINSPLHF.

The chain joins TRBV28 to TRBJ1-1; D uncertain. The germline CDR1 and CDR2 sequences are MDHEN and SYDVKM. V dropped 2 bases and J dropped 0 bases, with 7 bases sitting between them. This CDR3 region has 14 residues. The CDR3 bases are TGTGCCAGCAGTTTAAGACTTATGAACACTGAAGCTTTCTTT. Amino acids: CASSLRLMNTEAFF.

CDR3 amino acids: CAVGLPSEEYTF. CDR3 in DNA: TGTGCCGTGGGACTGCCGAGTGAGGAGTACACCTTC. This chain links TRBV19 with TRBJ1-2; a weak D match, TRBD1 (5 bases). Germline assignment: CDR1 LNHDA and CDR2 SQIVND (reference sequence). CDR3 length: 12 amino acids. V lost 11 bases, J lost 11 bases, and 21 bases lay in between.

The chain recombines TRBV29-1 with TRBJ1-5; 7 bases align to TRBD1. Germline V CDR1 and CDR2: SQVTM, ANQGSEA. V lost 8 bases, J lost 5 bases, and 18 bases stayed unmatched. The CDR3 has 16 amino acids. CDR3 in amino acids: CSSSGTLNRGYQPQHF. Here the CDR3 DNA reads TGCAGCTCCTCCGGGACACTCAACAGGGGTTATCAGCCCCAGCATTTT.

Comment on this clone: An end of the junction does not agree with germline; a read error may underlie this. This chain joins TRBV7-9 and TRBJ2-1, with TRBD2 matching 10 bases. The CDR3 has 14 residues. CDR1 and CDR2 from the germline V gene are SEHNR and FQNEAQ (reference sequence). The CDR3 reads CASTLAGGFDEQFF. The DNA of the CDR3 is TGTGCCAGCACCTTAGCGGGAGGCTTCGATGAGCAGTTCTTC. The full variable domain, its missing parts supplied by reference TRBV7-9 and TRBJ2-1, is DTGVSQNPRHKITKRGQNVTFRCDPISEHNRLYWYRQTLGQGPEFLTYFQNEAQLEKSRLLSDRFSAERPKGSFSTLEIQRTEQGDSAMYLCASTLAGGFDEQFFGPGTRLTVL.

The chain combines TRBV5-1 with TRBJ1-1, with 7 positions matching TRBD1. The CDR3 is made up of 14 amino acids. Per the germline V gene, CDR1 is SGHRS and CDR2 is YFSETQ. V lost 3 bases to trimming and J lost 6 bases; unmatched junction nucleotides: 8. CDR3 region: CASSYTGQTPEAFF. CDR3 sequence (DNA): TGCGCCAGCAGCTATACGGGACAGACACCTGAAGCTTTCTTT. The whole variable domain, remainder taken from reference TRBV5-1 and TRBJ1-1, is KAGVTQTPRYLIKTRGQQVTLSCSPISGHRSVSWYQQTPGQGLQFLFEYFSETQRNKGNFPGRFSGRQFSNSRSEMNVSTLELGDSALYLCASSYTGQTPEAFFGQGTRLTVV.

The CDR3 bases are TGTGCCAGCAGCCTCTACAGCGACGATAGCGGGGGAGTAACAGATACGCAGTATTTT. Its translation is CASSLYSDDSGGVTDTQYF. The rearrangement uses TRBV14 and TRBJ2-3, with 9 bases that match TRBD2. Germline CDR1 and CDR2: SGHDN and FVKESK. This CDR3 is built from 19 residues. V was clipped by 4 bases and J by 3 bases; unmatched bases: 17.

The rearrangement joins TRBV9 to TRBJ1-6; D uncertain. V shed 0 bases and J shed 10 bases, with 5 bases lying between them. The germline V gene has CDR1 SGDLS and CDR2 YYNGEE. This CDR3 is built from 12 residues. The CDR3: CASSVVESPLHF. CDR3 nucleotide sequence: TGTGCCAGCAGCGTAGTAGAATCACCCCTCCACTTT.

This chain connects TRBV9 to TRBJ2-5, with D hard to call. Germline V lookup: CDR1 SGDLS, CDR2 YYNGEE. The ends were cut back, 2 bases at V and 1 base at J, with 9 bases in the middle. This CDR3 has 14 amino acids. The CDR3 is CASSVLAFQETQYF. In DNA form, the CDR3 reads TGTGCCAGCAGCGTTTTGGCCTTCCAAGAGACCCAGTACTTC.

CDR3 nucleotides: TGTGCCAGCAGTGTATCCTTTTCGAACACTGAAGCTTTCTTT. This encodes CASSVSFSNTEAFF. The chain employs TRBV2 and TRBJ1-1; D remains ambiguous. CDR1 SNHLY and CDR2 FYNNEI come from the germline V gene. The CDR3 has 14 residues. Trimming cost V 4 bases and J 1 base, with 10 bases left between them. The complete variable domain, with remaining parts taken from reference TRBV2 and TRBJ1-1, reads EPEVTQTPSHQVTQMGQEVILRCVPISNHLYFYWYRQILGQKVEFLVSFYNNEISEKSEIFDDQFSVERPDGSNFTLKIRSTKLEDSAMYFCASSVSFSNTEAFFGQGTRLTVV.

The rearrangement joins TRBV15 to TRBJ2-5; 9 bases match TRBD1. The V gene's germline CDR1 is LNHNV and CDR2 YYDKDF (reference sequence). The CDR3 has 15 amino acids. The J segment lost 3 bases and the V segment lost 5 bases, leaving 7 bases of the junction unmatched. The CDR3 region has the DNA TGTGCCACCAGCCGAAGGGGACAGGGAGAAGAGACCCAGTACTTC. It codes for CATSRRGQGEETQYF.

This clone was recorded once. The chain uses TRBV7-2 and TRBJ1-5; the match to TRBD1 covers 9 bases. V gave up 1 base and J gave up 7 bases; unmatched junction bases: 5. The CDR3 totals 15 residues. Looked up from germline, CDR1 is SGHTA and CDR2 is FQGNSA. The chain's CDR3 is CASSLGDRVGQPQHF. CDR3 coding DNA: TGTGCCAGCAGCTTAGGGGACAGGGTAGGGCAGCCCCAGCATTTT.

The chain employs TRBV2 and TRBJ2-1; TRBD2 matches 8 bases. The trim removed 6 bases at V and 9 bases at J, leaving 10 bases unmatched. CDR1 and CDR2 (germline): SNHLY, FYNNEI. This CDR3 spans 14 amino acids. The chain's CDR3 is CASRYSGSFSEQFF. CDR3 in DNA: TGTGCCAGCAGGTACAGCGGGAGTTTTAGTGAGCAGTTCTTC.

This clone was detected only once. J is TRBJ1-2 and V is TRBV7-8, with TRBD1 matching 11 bases. J gave up 8 bases and V 5 bases, and 7 bases lay outside the gene matches. This CDR3 region has 14 residues. CDR1 SGHVS and CDR2 FQNEAQ come from the germline V gene. The CDR3 sequence is CASSPRDRGKGYTF. CDR3 coding DNA: TGTGCCAGCAGCCCTCGGGACAGGGGGAAAGGCTACACCTTC.

This chain links TRBV28 with TRBJ1-4; D is ambiguous. This CDR3 has 13 residues. The ends were cut back, 5 bases at V and 2 bases at J, with 6 bases in the middle. The germline CDR1 and CDR2 sequences are MDHEN and SYDVKM. The CDR3 DNA is TGTGCCAGCAGTCTGAGTACTAATGAAAAACTGTTTTTT. It encodes CASSLSTNEKLFF. The complete variable domain, with remaining parts taken from reference TRBV28 and TRBJ1-4, reads DVKVTQSSRYLVKRTGEKVFLECVQDMDHENMFWYRQDPGLGLRLIYFSYDVKMKEKGDIPEGYSVSREKKERFSLILESASTNQTSMYLCASSLSTNEKLFFGSGTQLSVL.

Here the CDR3 reads CASSVQGYTEAFF. The CDR3 DNA reads TGTGCCAGCAGCGTACAGGGGTACACTGAAGCTTTCTTT. The chain recombines TRBV6-4 with TRBJ1-1, with 7 bases identical to TRBD1. The CDR3 loop spans 13 amino acids. The germline CDR1 and CDR2 sequences are MRHNA and SNTAGT. The ends lost 6 bases at V and 3 bases at J; junction bases unmatched: 4.

This chain links TRBV3-1 (or the pseudogene TRBV3-2) with TRBJ2-3, with 14 bases identical to TRBD2. Germline V gene lookup returns CDR1 LGHDT and CDR2 YNNKEL (reference sequence). V trimming: 4 bases; J trimming: 7 bases; junction bases outside the gene matches: 13. The CDR3 spans 18 residues. CDR3 loop: CASSRRLAGGPSVNTQYF. The CDR3 nucleotides read TGTGCCAGCAGCCGTAGACTAGCGGGAGGGCCCTCAGTAAATACGCAGTATTTT.

This sequence joins TRBV3-1 (or the pseudogene TRBV3-2) and TRBJ2-1; tentatively, D is TRBD2 (5 bases). The CDR3 is 12 residues long. V dropped 2 bases and J dropped 10 bases, with 9 bases sitting between them. CDR1 and CDR2 from the germline V gene are LGHDT and YNNKEL (reference sequence). The DNA for the CDR3 is TGTGCCAGCAGCCAACTAGCTAGGGAGCAGTTCTTC. Amino acid sequence: CASSQLAREQFF.

This clone was recorded only once. The J gene is TRBJ2-1, the V gene TRBV27; TRBD2 aligns across 9 bases. V lost 5 bases to trimming and J lost 2 bases; unmatched junction nucleotides: 4. CDR1 and CDR2 from the germline V gene are MNHEY and SMNVEV (reference sequence). The CDR3 sequence is 15 residues long. The CDR3 reads CASSPRLAAYNEQFF. DNA of the CDR3: TGTGCCAGCAGTCCTAGACTAGCGGCCTACAATGAGCAGTTCTTC.

This chain links TRBV3-1 (or the pseudogene TRBV3-2) with TRBJ2-1; 8 bases match TRBD2. The V segment lost 4 bases and the J segment 8 bases; nucleotides outside the gene matches: 13. Per germline, CDR1 LGHDT and CDR2 YNNKEL (reference sequence). The CDR3 has 16 amino acids. The DNA of the CDR3 is TGTGCCAGCAGCCGCGGTATAGGGACTAGGTACCATGAGCAGTTCTTC. Its protein product is CASSRGIGTRYHEQFF.

The V call is TRBV19, the J call TRBJ2-4; TRBD1 matches at 7 bases. Germline assignment: CDR1 LNHDA and CDR2 SQIVND (reference sequence). This CDR3 contains 13 residues. With 9 bases clipped from V and 3 bases from J, the junction kept 5 bases outside the gene matches. CDR3 nucleotides: TGTGCCAGCAGGGGGAATGGCAAAAACATTCAGTACTTC. Translating gives CASRGNGKNIQYF.

The chain combines TRBV5-4 with TRBJ2-2, with 14 bases lining up with TRBD2. CDR1 is SGHNT, CDR2 YYREEE, per germline (reference sequence). The CDR3 runs 17 residues. The trim removed 3 bases at V and 0 bases at J, leaving 1 base unmatched. In nucleotides, the CDR3 is TGTGCCAGCAGCTCGGGACTAGCGGGGGCGAACACCGGGGAGCTGTTTTTT. It translates to CASSSGLAGANTGELFF.

This sequence joins TRBV27 and TRBJ1-2; TRBD1 matches at 8 bases. V was clipped by 5 bases and J by 5 bases; unmatched bases: 7. From germline, CDR1 is MNHEY and CDR2 SMNVEV (reference sequence). The CDR3 extends over 14 amino acids. CDR3 in amino acids: CASSPRTGRYGYTF. For the CDR3, the DNA is TGTGCCAGCAGTCCCAGGACAGGGCGGTATGGCTACACCTTC.

The V gene is TRBV29-1, the J gene TRBJ1-1; no clear D. Between the trimmed V and J ends, which lost 2 bases and 7 bases, there was a span of 23 bases. The germline V gene has CDR1 SQVTM and CDR2 ANQGSEA. The CDR3 has 16 amino acids. The CDR3 loop is CSVERRGLGSNGEAFF. The CDR3 coding sequence is TGCAGCGTTGAAAGGCGCGGACTGGGTTCTAACGGTGAAGCTTTCTTT.

The chain couples TRBV2 to TRBJ2-5; 7 bases are shared with TRBD2. V gave up 4 bases and J gave up 2 bases; unmatched junction bases: 7. CDR1 is SNHLY and CDR2 is FYNNEI in the germline V gene. CDR3 length: 15 amino acids. The CDR3 here is CASSVGRGWQETQYF. The CDR3 DNA follows: TGTGCCAGCAGTGTAGGGAGGGGATGGCAAGAGACCCAGTACTTC.

The V and J genes are TRBV30 and TRBJ1-3; 10 bases match TRBD1. The trim removed 4 bases at V and 0 bases at J, leaving 21 bases unmatched. Germline V CDR1 and CDR2: GTSNPN, SVGIG (reference sequence). CDR3 length: 21 amino acids. This chain's CDR3 is CAWTPITRQGASPYSGNTIYF. In nucleotides, the CDR3 is TGTGCCTGGACTCCAATAACCCGACAGGGGGCGTCCCCCTACTCTGGAAACACCATATATTTT.